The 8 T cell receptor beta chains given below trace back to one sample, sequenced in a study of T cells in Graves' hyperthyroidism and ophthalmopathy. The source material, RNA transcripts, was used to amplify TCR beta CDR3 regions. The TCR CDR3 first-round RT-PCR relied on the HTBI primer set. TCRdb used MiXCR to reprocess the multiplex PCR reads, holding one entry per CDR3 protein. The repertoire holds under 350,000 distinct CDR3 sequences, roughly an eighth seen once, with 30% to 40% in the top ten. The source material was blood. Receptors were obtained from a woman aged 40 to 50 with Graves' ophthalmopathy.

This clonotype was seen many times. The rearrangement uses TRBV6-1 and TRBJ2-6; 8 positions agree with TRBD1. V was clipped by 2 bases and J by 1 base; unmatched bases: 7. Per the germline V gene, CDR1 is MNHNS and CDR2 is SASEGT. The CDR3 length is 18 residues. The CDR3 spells CASSEFEQGASGANVLTF. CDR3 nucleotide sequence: TGTGCCAGCAGTGAATTCGAGCAGGGGGCGTCTGGGGCCAACGTCCTGACTTTC.

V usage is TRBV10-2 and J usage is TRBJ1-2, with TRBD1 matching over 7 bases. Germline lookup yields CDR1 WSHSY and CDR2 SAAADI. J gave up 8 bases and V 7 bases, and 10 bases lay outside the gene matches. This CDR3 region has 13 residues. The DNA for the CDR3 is TGCGCCAGCAAACCGTCCGGGACAGAAGGCTACACCTTC. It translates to CASKPSGTEGYTF.

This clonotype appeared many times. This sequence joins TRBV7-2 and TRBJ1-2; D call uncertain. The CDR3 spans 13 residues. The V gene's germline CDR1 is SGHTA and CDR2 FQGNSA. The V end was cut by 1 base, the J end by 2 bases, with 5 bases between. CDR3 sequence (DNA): TGTGCCAGCAGCTTAGAACAGAACTATGGCTACACCTTC. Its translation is CASSLEQNYGYTF. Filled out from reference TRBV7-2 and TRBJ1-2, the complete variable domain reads GAGVSQSPSNKVTEKGKDVELRCDPISGHTALYWYRQSLGQGLEFLIYFQGNSAPDKSGLPSDRFSAERTGGSVSTLTIQRTQQEDSAVYLCASSLEQNYGYTFGSGTRLTVV.

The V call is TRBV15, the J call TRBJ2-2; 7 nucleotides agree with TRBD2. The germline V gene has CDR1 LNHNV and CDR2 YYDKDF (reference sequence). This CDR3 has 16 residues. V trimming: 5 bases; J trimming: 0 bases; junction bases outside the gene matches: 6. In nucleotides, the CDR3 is TGTGCCACCAGCCCGGAGCGGGGTTCGAACACCGGGGAGCTGTTTTTT. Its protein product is CATSPERGSNTGELFF.

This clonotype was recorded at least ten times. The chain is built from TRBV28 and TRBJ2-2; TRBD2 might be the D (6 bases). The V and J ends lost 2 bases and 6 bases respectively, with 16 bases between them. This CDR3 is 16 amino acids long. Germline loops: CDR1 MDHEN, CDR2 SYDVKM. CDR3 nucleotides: TGTGCCAGCAGTTTACCCTACGGGAGTGGGCCCGGGGAGCTGTTTTTT. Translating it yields CASSLPYGSGPGELFF.

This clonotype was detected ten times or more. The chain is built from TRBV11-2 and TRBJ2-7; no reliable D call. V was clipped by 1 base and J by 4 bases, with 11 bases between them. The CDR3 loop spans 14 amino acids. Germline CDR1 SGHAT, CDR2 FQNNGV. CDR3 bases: TGTGCCAGCAGCTTAGGCGGCGCGGCATACGAGCAGTACTTC. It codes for CASSLGGAAYEQYF. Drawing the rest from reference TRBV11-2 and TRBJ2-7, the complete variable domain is EAGVAQSPRYKIIEKRQSVAFWCNPISGHATLYWYQQILGQGPKLLIQFQNNGVVDDSQLPKDRFSAERLKGVDSTLKIQPAKLEDSAVYLCASSLGGAAYEQYFGPGTRLTVT.

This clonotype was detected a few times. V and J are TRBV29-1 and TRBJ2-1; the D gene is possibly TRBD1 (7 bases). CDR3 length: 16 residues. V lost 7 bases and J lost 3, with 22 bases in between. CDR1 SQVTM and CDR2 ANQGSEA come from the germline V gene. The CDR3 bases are TGCAGCGCAGTCCCAGGGGGGACGGGACGCTACAATGAGCAGTTCTTC. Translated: CSAVPGGTGRYNEQFF.

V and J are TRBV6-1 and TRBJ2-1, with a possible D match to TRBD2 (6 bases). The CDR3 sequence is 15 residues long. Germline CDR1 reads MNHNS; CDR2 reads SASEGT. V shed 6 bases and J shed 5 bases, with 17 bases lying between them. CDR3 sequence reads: CASRTLRESHNEQFF. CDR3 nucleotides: TGTGCCAGCAGAACCCTACGGGAGTCCCACAATGAGCAGTTCTTC.